This T cell receptor (beta chain) is from a study of beta chain features in type 1 diabetes. This clone was seen a handful of times. Its antigen is not identified. Whole-study findings and limits: Any HLA type influence on TCRB rearrangement was left unresolved here. Within each of all four CD4+ subsets, Type 1 diabetes patients had TCRB CDR3s that were moderately but significantly shorter.

The authors reverse transcribed all of the isolated RNA, so sequencing captured expressed TCRB transcripts. TCRdb's copy holds only in-frame clones and misses some; the assay was immunoSEQ multiplex PCR. The sample holds under 150,000 clones; about 44% are singletons and the top ten take under 0.45%. CDR1 and CDR2 from the germline V gene are SQVTM and ANQGSEA. The trim removed 8 bases at V and 0 bases at J, leaving 6 bases unmatched. The CDR3 covers 14 residues. The sequencing input was Tregs from blood. The source of this sequence is a man aged 18 to 29 in good health. The chain joins TRBV29-1 to TRBJ2-1; 8 bases line up with TRBD1. CDR3 in DNA: TGCAGCTCAGGGGGCCCAAGCTCCTACAATGAGCAGTTCTTC. Translating gives CSSGGPSSYNEQFF.